This entry is about one T cell receptor (beta chain). Sequencing was performed with immunoSEQ multiplex PCR; in TCRdb, only in-frame clones are kept and a portion is missing. The sample has 200,000 to 300,000 clones, about 90% seen once; the top ten hold about 11%. The sample comes from a study of cytomegalovirus exposure and HLA in healthy donors. J lost 3 bases, V lost 2 bases, and 6 bases had no gene match. CDR3 length equals 15 residues. Germline V CDR1 and CDR2: MNHNS, SASEGT. The chain is built from TRBV6-1 and TRBJ2-7, with TRBD1 matching over 8 bases. The receptor was derived from a man in his late teens or twenties in good health and CMV-seropositive. The source material was PBMCs. The CDR3 sequence is CASSETAGGFYEQYF. The CDR3 DNA sequence: TGTGCCAGCAGTGAAACGGCAGGGGGCTTCTACGAGCAGTACTTC.